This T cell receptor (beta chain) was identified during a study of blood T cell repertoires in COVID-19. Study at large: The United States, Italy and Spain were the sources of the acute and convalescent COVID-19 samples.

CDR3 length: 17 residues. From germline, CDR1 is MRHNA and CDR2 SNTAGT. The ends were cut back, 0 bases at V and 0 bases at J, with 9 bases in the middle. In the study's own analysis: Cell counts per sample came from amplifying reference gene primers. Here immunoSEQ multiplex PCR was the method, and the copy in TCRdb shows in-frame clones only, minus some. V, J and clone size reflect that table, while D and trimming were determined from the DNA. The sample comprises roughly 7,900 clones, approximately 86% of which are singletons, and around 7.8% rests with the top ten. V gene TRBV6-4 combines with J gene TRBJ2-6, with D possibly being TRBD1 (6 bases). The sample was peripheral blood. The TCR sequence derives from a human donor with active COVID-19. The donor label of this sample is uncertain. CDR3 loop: CASSDSGHYSGANVLTF. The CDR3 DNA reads TGTGCCAGCAGTGACTCGGGACACTACTCTGGGGCCAACGTCCTGACTTTC.